This TCR beta chain derives from a study of blood T cells in healthy people across ages. At the level of the study: Every two T cells gave about one barcoded beta molecule via template switching.

The amount of total RNA extracted per sample was at least 5 micrograms. PCR was performed a second time for 7 to 11 cycles using a sample-barcoded 5' primer and a J-beta primer mix. TCRdb reprocessed the 5' RACE reads via MiXCR and lists one record per CDR3 protein. The table has around 990,000 distinct CDR3 sequences, 20% to 25% seen once. Trimming pared 10 bases from V and 7 bases from J, leaving 13 bases between. CDR3 length: 11 residues. The germline V gene has CDR1 LNHDA and CDR2 SQIVND (reference sequence). The sample also formed part of further work on T cells of mothers and their children.

This chain links TRBV19 with TRBJ1-1, with D tentatively TRBD1 (6 bases). Sequences were obtained from blood. This receptor was taken from a girl aged 2-10 years in good health. CDR3 DNA sequence: TGTGCCACACTACAGGGATTTGAAGCTTTCTTT. It yields the protein CATLQGFEAFF.